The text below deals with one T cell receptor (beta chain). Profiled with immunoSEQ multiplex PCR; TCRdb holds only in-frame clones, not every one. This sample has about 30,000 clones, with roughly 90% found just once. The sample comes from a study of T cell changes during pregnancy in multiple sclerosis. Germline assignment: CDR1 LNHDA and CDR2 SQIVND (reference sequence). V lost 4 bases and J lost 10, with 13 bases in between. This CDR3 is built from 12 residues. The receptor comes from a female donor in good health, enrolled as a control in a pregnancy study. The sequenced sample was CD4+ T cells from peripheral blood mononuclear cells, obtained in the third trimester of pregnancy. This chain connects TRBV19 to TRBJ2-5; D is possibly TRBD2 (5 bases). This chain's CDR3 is CASSTGSRGQYF. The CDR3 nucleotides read TGTGCCAGTAGTACAGGCTCACGGGGCCAGTACTTC.